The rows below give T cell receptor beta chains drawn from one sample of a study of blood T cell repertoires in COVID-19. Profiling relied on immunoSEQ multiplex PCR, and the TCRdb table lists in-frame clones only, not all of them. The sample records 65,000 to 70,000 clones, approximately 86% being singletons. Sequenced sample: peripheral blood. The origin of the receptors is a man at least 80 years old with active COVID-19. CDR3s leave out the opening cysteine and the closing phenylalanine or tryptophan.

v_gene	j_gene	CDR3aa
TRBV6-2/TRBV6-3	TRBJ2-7	ASSSDGGSDYEQY
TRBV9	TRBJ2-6	ASSTQGPNVLT
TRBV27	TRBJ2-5	ATSSVGGGQETQY
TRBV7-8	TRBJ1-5	ASSLTGSNQPQH
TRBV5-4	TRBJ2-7	ASSSQGYEQY
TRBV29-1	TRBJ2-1	SVASGSVGNEQF
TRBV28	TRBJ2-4	ASSSGLLAKNIQY
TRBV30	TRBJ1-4	AWSEQGRSEKLF
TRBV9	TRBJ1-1	ASSIDLMNTEAF
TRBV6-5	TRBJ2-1	ASRSRVNEQF
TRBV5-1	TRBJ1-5	ASSLTGDQPQH
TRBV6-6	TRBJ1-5	ASSYRGMNQPQH
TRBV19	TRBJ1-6	ASNRVGLDNSPLH
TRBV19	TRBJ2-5	ASSIDHVGQGIGETQY
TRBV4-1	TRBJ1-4	ASSQAGGRVNEKLF
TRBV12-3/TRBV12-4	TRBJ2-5	AIQGANQETQY
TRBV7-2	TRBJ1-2	ASSPRTDLNYGYT
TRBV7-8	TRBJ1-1	ASSSSGWGDTEAF
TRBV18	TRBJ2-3	ASSPPRRYSDTQY
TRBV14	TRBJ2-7	ASSQVQGPNANYEQY
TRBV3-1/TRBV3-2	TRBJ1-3	ASSQDRNTIY
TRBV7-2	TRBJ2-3	ASSPRLAGGTDTQY
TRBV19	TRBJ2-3	ASSMVLAGVTWADTQY
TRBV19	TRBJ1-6	ASSISLRLGTGVGSPLH
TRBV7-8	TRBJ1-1	ASSYSGSRTEAF
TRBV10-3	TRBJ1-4	AIRGTGTRGDEKLF
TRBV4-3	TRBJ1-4	ASSHSRTVYNEKLF
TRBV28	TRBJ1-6	ATKDRGRSPLH
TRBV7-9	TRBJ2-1	ASSRLDSHEQF